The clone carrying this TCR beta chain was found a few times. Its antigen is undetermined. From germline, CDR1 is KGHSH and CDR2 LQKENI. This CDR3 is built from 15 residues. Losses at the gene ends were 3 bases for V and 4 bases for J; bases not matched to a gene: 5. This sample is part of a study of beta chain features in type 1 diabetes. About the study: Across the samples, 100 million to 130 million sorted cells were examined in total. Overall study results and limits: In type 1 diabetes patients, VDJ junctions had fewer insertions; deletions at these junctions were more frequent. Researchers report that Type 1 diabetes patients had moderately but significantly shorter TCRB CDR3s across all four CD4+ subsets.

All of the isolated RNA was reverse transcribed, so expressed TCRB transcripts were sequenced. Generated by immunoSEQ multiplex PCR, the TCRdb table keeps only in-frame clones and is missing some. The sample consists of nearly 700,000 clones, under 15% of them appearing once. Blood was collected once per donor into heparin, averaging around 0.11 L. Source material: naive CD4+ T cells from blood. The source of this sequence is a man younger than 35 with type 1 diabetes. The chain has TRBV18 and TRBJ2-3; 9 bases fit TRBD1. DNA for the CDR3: TGTGCCAGCTCACCGGGACAGGGTTTGGCAGATACGCAGTATTTT. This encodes CASSPGQGLADTQYF.